The 27 T cell receptor beta chains below all came from one sample that was sequenced in a study of cytomegalovirus exposure and HLA in healthy donors. PCR used 60 Vbeta primers and 13 Jbeta primers. The assay was immunoSEQ multiplex PCR, and TCRdb's table has in-frame clones only and misses some. The sample holds under 200,000 clones; about 88% are singletons and the top ten take less than 0.35%. Source material: PBMCs. Every receptor here comes from a woman under 40 in good health and CMV-seronegative.

This clone was detected a few times. The chain links TRBV29-1 to TRBJ1-5; the D is unclear. V dropped 4 bases and J dropped 0 bases, with 7 bases sitting between them. The CDR3 runs 13 residues. Germline V gene lookup returns CDR1 SQVTM and CDR2 ANQGSEA. DNA of the CDR3: TGCAGCGTTGCTTACAGTAGCAATCAGCCCCAGCATTTT. It specifies CSVAYSSNQPQHF. The variable domain in full, with the rest retrieved from reference TRBV29-1 and TRBJ1-5, is SAVISQKPSRDICQRGTSLTIQCQVDSQVTMMFWYRQQPGQSLTLIATANQGSEATYESGFVIDKFPISRPNLTFSTLTVSNMSPEDSSIYLCSVAYSSNQPQHFGDGTRLSIL.

The chain combines TRBV2 with TRBJ1-1; D gene ambiguous. The CDR3 totals 14 residues. V was trimmed by 2 bases and J by 5 bases, leaving 12 bases between them. Germline CDR1 and CDR2: SNHLY and FYNNEI. In DNA form, the CDR3 reads TGTGCCAGCAGTGAATCCAGGTGGAGGACTGAAGCTTTCTTT. Translating gives CASSESRWRTEAFF.

This chain uses TRBV6-6 with TRBJ2-1; 7 bases fit TRBD1. Germline values: CDR1 MNHNY, CDR2 SVGAGI (reference sequence). Trimming cost V 7 bases and J 6 bases; bases outside gene matches: 15. The CDR3 contains 16 residues. The CDR3 DNA reads as TGTGCCAGCAACCTTAATGACAGGGTCTTGTTCAATGAGCAGTTCTTC. The encoded protein is CASNLNDRVLFNEQFF.

The V call is TRBV28, the J call TRBJ2-7; TRBD2 aligns across 8 bases. Looked up from germline, CDR1 is MDHEN and CDR2 is SYDVKM. The CDR3 extends over 15 amino acids. V gave up 3 bases and J gave up 3 bases; unmatched junction bases: 7. CDR3 protein: CASSFRAGVLYEQYF. DNA for the CDR3: TGTGCCAGCAGTTTCCGAGCGGGAGTCCTCTACGAGCAGTACTTC. The full variable domain, completed using reference TRBV28 and TRBJ2-7, is DVKVTQSSRYLVKRTGEKVFLECVQDMDHENMFWYRQDPGLGLRLIYFSYDVKMKEKGDIPEGYSVSREKKERFSLILESASTNQTSMYLCASSFRAGVLYEQYFGPGTRLTVT.

This rearrangement joins TRBV19 to TRBJ1-2; 7 bases fit TRBD1. The junction had 4 bases not matched to a gene; V was cut back by 5 bases and J by 7 bases. The germline gives CDR1 LNHDA, CDR2 SQIVND (reference sequence). The CDR3 has 12 residues. The CDR3: CASSAGGPGYTF. As DNA, the CDR3 is TGTGCCAGTAGTGCAGGGGGGCCTGGCTACACCTTC.

The V gene is TRBV5-1, the J gene TRBJ2-3, with 7 bases matching TRBD2. Looked up from germline, CDR1 is SGHRS and CDR2 is YFSETQ. With 4 bases clipped from V and 2 bases from J, the junction kept 10 bases outside the gene matches. The CDR3 contains 16 residues. CDR3 in DNA: TGCGCCAGCAGCCGCGCTGCAGGGACTAACACAGATACGCAGTATTTT. Translation: CASSRAAGTNTDTQYF.

This chain joins TRBV7-9 and TRBJ1-4; D possibly corresponds to TRBD1 (6 bases). The CDR3 runs 15 residues. Germline V gene sequence: CDR1 SEHNR, CDR2 FQNEAQ (reference sequence). V lost 3 bases and J 8 bases, leaving 16 bases between the germline ends. As DNA, the CDR3 is TGTGCCAGCAGCTTCCAACAGGGAATAGAGGAAAAACTGTTTTTT. Its translation is CASSFQQGIEEKLFF.

The rearrangement joins TRBV5-4 to TRBJ2-5; D perhaps matches TRBD2 (6 bases). Germline loops: CDR1 SGHNT, CDR2 YYREEE (reference sequence). This CDR3 region has 14 residues. Trimming shortened V by 2 bases and J by 4 bases, and 12 bases separated the two germline ends. The CDR3: CASSFSGVPETQYF. The CDR3 DNA follows: TGTGCCAGCAGCTTTTCGGGGGTCCCAGAGACCCAGTACTTC.

The V and J genes are TRBV19 and TRBJ1-2; maybe TRBD1 (6 bases). The length of the CDR3 is 14 residues. Germline CDR1 is LNHDA and CDR2 is SQIVND (reference sequence). V was trimmed by 6 bases and J by 2 bases, leaving 13 bases between them. For the CDR3, the DNA is TGTGCCAGTAGCCAGGGGCATTCCAACTATGGCTACACCTTC. The encoded protein is CASSQGHSNYGYTF.

This clone came up once. The chain couples TRBV7-9 to TRBJ2-2; 7 bases fit TRBD1. Germline trimming cut 7 bases from V and 1 base from J; bases unmatched to any gene: 3. The CDR3 is 14 residues long. In germline, CDR1 is SEHNR, CDR2 FQNEAQ (reference sequence). CDR3 DNA sequence: TGTGCCAGCAAACAGGGGCAGAACACCGGGGAGCTGTTTTTT. Translating it yields CASKQGQNTGELFF.

This clone was recorded once. The V and J genes are TRBV5-6 and TRBJ1-1; D gene uncertain. The V end lost 0 bases, the J end lost 5 bases, and 8 bases lay between the germline ends. This CDR3 has 13 residues. Looked up from germline, CDR1 is SGHDT and CDR2 is YYEEEE. The CDR3 reads CASSLAHWTEAFF. The CDR3 DNA sequence: TGTGCCAGCAGCTTGGCTCACTGGACTGAAGCTTTCTTT.

V gene TRBV19 combines with J gene TRBJ2-3; 9 nucleotides line up with TRBD2. After removal of 3 bases from V and 4 bases from J, the junction contained 8 bases not matched to a gene. Germline CDR1 LNHDA, CDR2 SQIVND (reference sequence). The CDR3 contains 16 residues. In DNA, the CDR3 is TGTGCCAGTAGTATCGGCGGGAGGGCACATGCAGATACGCAGTATTTT. It yields the protein CASSIGGRAHADTQYF. Supplemented by reference TRBV19 and TRBJ2-3, the full variable domain reads DGGITQSPKYLFRKEGQNVTLSCEQNLNHDAMYWYRQDPGQGLRLIYYSQIVNDFQKGDIAEGYSVSREKKESFPLTVTSAQKNPTAFYLCASSIGGRAHADTQYFGPGTRLTVL.

This clone was observed once. V usage is TRBV5-1 and J usage is TRBJ2-1; 10 nucleotides agree with TRBD2. Germline-derived CDR1 and CDR2 are SGHRS and YFSETQ. Losses at the gene ends were 6 bases for V and 9 bases for J; bases not matched to a gene: 12. This CDR3 spans 15 amino acids. The CDR3 protein is CASTPPLAGVGEQFF. The CDR3 DNA reads as TGCGCCAGCACCCCCCCCCTAGCGGGAGTCGGTGAGCAGTTCTTC.

The chain couples TRBV19 to TRBJ2-7; the match to TRBD1 covers 9 bases. The length of the CDR3 is 14 residues. Per germline, CDR1 LNHDA and CDR2 SQIVND (reference sequence). J was trimmed by 3 bases and V by 6 bases; bases with no gene match: 6. This chain's CDR3 is CASRGRDRDYEQYF. CDR3 nucleotide sequence: TGTGCCAGTAGAGGGCGGGACAGGGACTACGAGCAGTACTTC.

The chain couples TRBV18 to TRBJ1-2; weak D call: TRBD1 (6 bases). V lost 2 bases and J 6 bases, leaving 16 bases between the germline ends. CDR3 length: 15 residues. Germline CDR1 reads KGHSH; CDR2 reads LQKENI. CDR3 sequence reads: CASSPITGTPHGYTF. CDR3 bases: TGTGCCAGCTCACCAATTACCGGGACACCCCATGGCTACACCTTC.

The chain uses TRBV10-2 and TRBJ2-7; D gene unclear. The CDR3 has 13 amino acids. The germline V gene encodes CDR1 WSHSY and CDR2 SAAADI. V was clipped by 1 base and J by 11 bases, with 15 bases between them. This CDR3 is CASSEYGNLREYF. CDR3 nucleotides: TGCGCCAGCAGTGAGTATGGCAACCTACGGGAGTACTTC.

This clone was seen just once. V is TRBV10-3 and J is TRBJ2-1; 11 positions agree with TRBD1. CDR1 and CDR2 from the germline V gene are ENHRY and SYGVKD. There are 19 residues in the CDR3. V gave up 3 bases and J gave up 6 bases; unmatched junction bases: 16. Here the CDR3 reads CAISDSAQGRDRGTNEQFF. The CDR3 nucleotides read TGTGCCATCAGTGATTCCGCACAAGGTCGGGACAGGGGGACCAATGAGCAGTTCTTC.

The rearrangement joins TRBV7-6 to TRBJ1-3, with D possibly TRBD1 on 6 matching bases. Germline V gene lookup returns CDR1 SGHVS and CDR2 FNYEAQ. The V end lost 5 bases, the J end lost 11 bases, and 13 bases lay between the germline ends. This CDR3 spans 12 amino acids. CDR3 sequence: CASSVQQGSIYF. In DNA form, the CDR3 reads TGTGCCAGCAGCGTCCAACAGGGTTCCATATATTTT.

This clone was recorded once. The genes are TRBV29-1 and TRBJ2-5; 7 nucleotides agree with TRBD2. With V trimmed by 4 bases and J by 0 bases, 8 bases remained unmatched. The CDR3 consists of 15 residues. Germline V gives CDR1 SQVTM, CDR2 ANQGSEA. CDR3 sequence (DNA): TGCAGCGTTGCCCCAAGGCTAGCGGACCAAGAGACCCAGTACTTC. Protein sequence: CSVAPRLADQETQYF.

The rearrangement uses TRBV4-1 and TRBJ2-1; 8 bases align to TRBD2. Looked up from germline, CDR1 is MGHRA and CDR2 is YSYEKL. The CDR3 runs 16 residues. With 2 bases clipped from V and 2 bases from J, the junction kept 5 bases outside the gene matches. CDR3 sequence reads: CASSQLSGNTYNEQFF. The CDR3 DNA reads TGCGCCAGCAGCCAACTTAGCGGGAATACCTACAATGAGCAGTTCTTC.

V and J are TRBV6-1 and TRBJ2-1, with D possibly being TRBD1 (6 bases). V was cut by 4 bases and J by 7 bases, with 17 bases left in between. The CDR3 spans 15 residues. Germline CDR1 reads MNHNS; CDR2 reads SASEGT. The CDR3 DNA follows: TGTGCCAGCAGTGGTAACAGGGAATGGCGGAATGAGCAGTTCTTC. Residues: CASSGNREWRNEQFF.

The genes are TRBV7-3 and TRBJ2-3; no firm D call. The CDR3 length is 14 residues. Germline CDR1 SGHTA, CDR2 FQGTGA. V shed 6 bases and J shed 2 bases, with 12 bases lying between them. Written as DNA, the CDR3 is TGTGCCAGCAGTCGGAGTTCCCTCACAGATACGCAGTATTTT. Translating it yields CASSRSSLTDTQYF.

The CDR3 loop reads CASSSRGRETQYF. The CDR3 region has the DNA TGTGCCAGCAGTAGCCGGGGTAGAGAGACCCAGTACTTC. The V and J genes are TRBV6-5 and TRBJ2-5; a weak D match, TRBD2 (5 bases). The CDR3 has 13 residues. Germline assignment: CDR1 MNHEY and CDR2 SVGAGI. With 5 bases removed from V and 4 bases from J, the gap between germline ends came to 11 bases.

The chain is built from TRBV6-6 and TRBJ2-7; 9 bases map to TRBD2. Germline V gene data show CDR1 as MNHNY and CDR2 as SVGAGI (reference sequence). V lost 2 bases to trimming and J lost 3 bases; unmatched junction nucleotides: 5. The CDR3 runs 15 residues. This CDR3 is CASSYRLAGNYEQYF. The CDR3 bases are TGTGCCAGCAGTTACCGGCTAGCGGGGAACTACGAGCAGTACTTC.

This clone was recorded only once. The chain couples TRBV9 to TRBJ2-5, with TRBD2 matching over 11 bases. CDR3 length: 14 amino acids. J was trimmed by 0 bases and V by 7 bases; bases with no gene match: 2. Looked up from germline, CDR1 is SGDLS and CDR2 is YYNGEE. CDR3 amino acids: CASASGGNQETQYF. In DNA, the CDR3 is TGTGCCAGCGCTAGCGGGGGGAACCAAGAGACCCAGTACTTC. Full variable domain (missing parts from reference TRBV9 and TRBJ2-5): DSGVTQTPKHLITATGQRVTLRCSPRSGDLSVYWYQQSLDQGLQFLIQYYNGEERAKGNILERFSAQQFPDLHSELNLSSLELGDSALYFCASASGGNQETQYFGPGTRLLVL.

The chain recombines TRBV7-2 with TRBJ1-1, with D maybe TRBD1 (6 bases). From germline, CDR1 is SGHTA and CDR2 FQGNSA. The CDR3 spans 11 residues. The V end was cut by 7 bases, the J end by 8 bases, with 11 bases between. Written as DNA, the CDR3 is TGTGCCAGCAACCCAGACAGGGAAGCTTTCTTT. It yields the protein CASNPDREAFF.

The gene calls are TRBV5-6 and TRBJ1-4, with 7 positions matching TRBD1. The V segment lost 4 bases and the J segment 0 bases; nucleotides outside the gene matches: 9. This CDR3 spans 17 amino acids. Germline-derived CDR1 and CDR2 are SGHDT and YYEEEE. In nucleotides, the CDR3 is TGTGCCAGCAGCGCGTACAGGGGAGAAGCAACTAATGAAAAACTGTTTTTT. Its translation: CASSAYRGEATNEKLFF.